Sequencing of this T cell receptor beta chain was carried out in a study of T cell changes during pregnancy in multiple sclerosis. Germline-derived CDR1 and CDR2 are MNHNY and SVGAGI (reference sequence). The CDR3 is 13 amino acids. V gave up 8 bases and J gave up 2 bases, with 12 bases separating them. Here immunoSEQ multiplex PCR was the method, and the copy in TCRdb shows in-frame clones only, minus some. This table holds over 100,000 clones, about 93% found once. Sequenced here: peripheral blood, sampled in the third trimester of pregnancy. The receptor was derived from a female donor with multiple sclerosis, enrolled in a pregnancy study. This chain links TRBV6-6 with TRBJ1-2; a possible D gene is TRBD1 (6 bases). The CDR3 reads CASAGQLNYGYTF. The CDR3 nucleotides are TGTGCCAGCGCCGGACAGTTAAACTATGGCTACACCTTC.